This TCR beta chain stems from a study of HIV-infected patients and healthy controls. From the 5' RACE reads, TCRdb called clonotypes with MiXCR, one entry per CDR3 protein. The sample lists approximately 64,000 distinct CDR3 sequences, over 15% occurring once. This clonotype was counted many times. V gave up 2 bases and J gave up 4 bases; unmatched junction bases: 8. The CDR3 has 17 residues. This sequence joins TRBV12-3 or TRBV12-4 and TRBJ2-3; TRBD2 matches 11 bases. Sequencing was carried out using CD4+ T cells from blood. This receptor was taken from a human donor in good health. The CDR3 nucleotides are TGTGCCAGCAGTTTATCCGCACTAGCGGGAGCCTCAGATACGCAGTATTTT. It encodes CASSLSALAGASDTQYF.